This T cell receptor beta chain appears in the sequencing data of a study of early T cells in non-severe SARS-CoV-2 infection. Germline V gives CDR1 MNHEY, CDR2 SVGAGI. The CDR3 runs to 15 residues. The V gene lost 3 bases and the J gene lost 1 base, with 9 bases spanning the gap. There are a few counts of this clonotype. The antigen is unknown. Whole-study findings and limits: Missing private and CD4 specificities, VDJdb matching favored anti-spike CD8 responses.

TCRdb itself ran the 5' RACE reads through MiXCR, one entry per CDR3 protein. The repertoire has tens of thousands of distinct CDR3 sequences, about 6.2% of them found once; the top ten carry 5.5% to 8%. The starting material was whole blood, obtained at baseline. The sequence derives from an adult who was a healthcare worker with PCR-confirmed SARS-CoV-2 infection or an uninfected control (not recorded which). This chain connects TRBV6-5 to TRBJ2-2; the D gene is possibly TRBD2 (6 bases). This CDR3 is CASSYRRGNTGELFF. The CDR3 DNA reads TGTGCCAGCAGTTATCGGCGGGGGAACACCGGGGAGCTGTTTTTT.